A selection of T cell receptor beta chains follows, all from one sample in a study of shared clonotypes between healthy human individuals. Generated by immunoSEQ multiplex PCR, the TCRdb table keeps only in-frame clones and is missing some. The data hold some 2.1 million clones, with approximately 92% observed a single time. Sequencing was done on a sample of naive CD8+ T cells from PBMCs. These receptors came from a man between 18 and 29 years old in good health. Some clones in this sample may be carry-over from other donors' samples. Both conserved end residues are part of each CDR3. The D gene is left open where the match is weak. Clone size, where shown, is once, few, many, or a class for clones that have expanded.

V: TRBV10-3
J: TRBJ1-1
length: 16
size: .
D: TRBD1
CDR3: CAISDRDRARGTEAFF
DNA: TGTGCCATCAGTGACCGGGACAGGGCCCGCGGCACTGAAGCTTTCTTT

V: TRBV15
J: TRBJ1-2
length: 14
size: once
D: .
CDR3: CATSRMGGDYGYTF
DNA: TGTGCCACCAGCCGGATGGGGGGCGACTATGGCTACACCTTC

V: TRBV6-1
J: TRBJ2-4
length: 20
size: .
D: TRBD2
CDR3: CASSEAKLSGALAGKNIQYF
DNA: TGTGCCAGCAGTGAAGCAAAACTTTCTGGGGCCCTAGCGGGGAAAAACATTCAGTACTTC

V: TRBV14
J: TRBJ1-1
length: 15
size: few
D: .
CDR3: CASSPWGRENTEAFF
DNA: TGTGCCAGCAGCCCCTGGGGACGGGAGAACACTGAAGCTTTCTTT

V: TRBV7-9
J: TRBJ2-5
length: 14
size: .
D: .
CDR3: CASSHSQSPETQYF
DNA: TGTGCCAGCAGCCACAGCCAAAGTCCGGAGACCCAGTACTTC

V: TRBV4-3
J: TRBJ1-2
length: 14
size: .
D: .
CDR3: CASSHFRINYGYTF
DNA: TGCGCCAGCAGCCATTTCCGGATTAACTATGGCTACACCTTC

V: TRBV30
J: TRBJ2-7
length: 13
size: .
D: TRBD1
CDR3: CAWSAGTVYEQYF
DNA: TGTGCCTGGAGCGCAGGGACAGTGTACGAGCAGTACTTC

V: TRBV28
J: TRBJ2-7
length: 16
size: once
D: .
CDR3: CASSPLWTELRYEQYF
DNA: TGTGCCAGCAGCCCACTATGGACAGAACTCCGCTACGAGCAGTACTTC

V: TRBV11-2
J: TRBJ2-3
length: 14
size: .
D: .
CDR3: CASTKGSSRDTQYF
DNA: TGTGCCAGCACCAAAGGGTCATCCAGAGATACGCAGTATTTT

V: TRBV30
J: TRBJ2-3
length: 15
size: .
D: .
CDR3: CAWSLLIVSTDTQYF
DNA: TGTGCCTGGAGTCTCCTTATCGTTAGCACAGATACGCAGTATTTT

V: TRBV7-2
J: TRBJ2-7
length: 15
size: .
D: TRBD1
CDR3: CASSTRTGGVYEQYF
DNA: TGTGCCAGCAGCACTCGGACAGGGGGAGTCTACGAGCAGTACTTC

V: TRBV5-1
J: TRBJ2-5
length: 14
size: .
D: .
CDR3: CASAPRGGQETQYF
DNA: TGCGCCAGCGCTCCTAGGGGGGGCCAAGAGACCCAGTACTTC

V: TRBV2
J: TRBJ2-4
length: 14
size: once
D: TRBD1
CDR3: CASMRGQGDAIQYF
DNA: TGTGCCAGCATGAGGGGACAGGGGGACGCCATTCAGTACTTC

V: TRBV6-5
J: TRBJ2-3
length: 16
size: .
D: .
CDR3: CASSYSMEGAPGTQYF
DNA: TGTGCCAGCAGTTACTCTATGGAGGGCGCGCCGGGTACGCAGTATTTT

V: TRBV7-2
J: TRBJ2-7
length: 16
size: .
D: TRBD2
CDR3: CASSWGTSGVSYEQYF
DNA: TGTGCCAGCAGCTGGGGGACTAGCGGAGTTTCCTACGAGCAGTACTTC

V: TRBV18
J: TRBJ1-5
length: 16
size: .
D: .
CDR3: CASSLERGAGSQPQHF
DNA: TGTGCCAGCTCGCTGGAGAGGGGGGCGGGCAGTCAGCCCCAGCATTTT

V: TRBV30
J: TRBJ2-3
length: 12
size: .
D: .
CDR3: CAWSVPGVTQYF
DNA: TGTGCCTGGAGTGTACCGGGAGTCACGCAGTATTTT

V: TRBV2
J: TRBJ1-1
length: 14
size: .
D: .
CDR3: CASSVSGWVTEAFF
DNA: TGTGCCAGCAGTGTATCAGGCTGGGTCACTGAAGCTTTCTTT

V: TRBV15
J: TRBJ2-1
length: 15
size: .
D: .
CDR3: CATSTKGGGYNEQFF
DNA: TGTGCCACCAGCACCAAAGGTGGGGGGTACAATGAGCAGTTCTTC

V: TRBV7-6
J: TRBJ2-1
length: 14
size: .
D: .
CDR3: CASSLVGGPNEQFF
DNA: TGTGCCAGCAGCTTAGTGGGGGGCCCCAATGAGCAGTTCTTC

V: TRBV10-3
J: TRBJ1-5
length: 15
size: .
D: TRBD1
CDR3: CAISVGQGSNQPQHF
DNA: TGTGCCATCAGTGTGGGACAGGGGAGCAATCAGCCCCAGCATTTT

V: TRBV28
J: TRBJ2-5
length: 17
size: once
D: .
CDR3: CASSSRGGSGFQETQYF
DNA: TGTGCCAGCAGCTCCCGAGGGGGTAGCGGCTTCCAAGAGACCCAGTACTTC